This passage covers 19 T cell receptor beta chains from one sample sequenced in a study of cytomegalovirus exposure and HLA in healthy donors. Amplification used 60 Vbeta primers and 13 Jbeta primers. The data were produced by immunoSEQ multiplex PCR, yet TCRdb's version contains in-frame clones alone and is incomplete. The sample has some 190,000 clones; 76% are singletons. Input material: PBMCs. These receptors originate from a woman aged 25 to 45 in good health and CMV-seropositive.

The chain recombines TRBV28 with TRBJ2-3; 10 bases match TRBD2. Germline CDR1 reads MDHEN; CDR2 reads SYDVKM. V dropped 0 bases and J dropped 2; count of bases not matched to a gene: 8. The CDR3 loop spans 18 amino acids. The CDR3 region has the DNA TGTGCCAGCAGTTTATGGGTCGGTAGCGGGGGGCCCACAGATACGCAGTATTTT. Its protein is CASSLWVGSGGPTDTQYF. The variable domain in full, with the rest retrieved from reference TRBV28 and TRBJ2-3, is DVKVTQSSRYLVKRTGEKVFLECVQDMDHENMFWYRQDPGLGLRLIYFSYDVKMKEKGDIPEGYSVSREKKERFSLILESASTNQTSMYLCASSLWVGSGGPTDTQYFGPGTRLTVL.

The chain carries TRBV6-1 and TRBJ2-7, with D possibly being TRBD2 (6 bases). V was trimmed by 4 bases and J by 1 base, leaving 20 bases between them. The CDR3 is 17 residues long. CDR1 is MNHNS, CDR2 SASEGT, per germline. CDR3 sequence: CASSAPRGTGGSYEQYF. As DNA, the CDR3 is TGTGCCAGCAGTGCTCCACGGGGGACCGGGGGATCCTACGAGCAGTACTTC.

J is TRBJ2-3 and V is TRBV4-3; TRBD1 aligns across 7 bases. The length of the CDR3 is 18 residues. The germline V gene has CDR1 LGHNA and CDR2 YSLEER. V gave up 0 bases and J gave up 1 base; unmatched junction bases: 10. CDR3 bases: TGCGCCAGCAGCCAAGATTTTGGCAATACAGGGGGCACAGATACGCAGTATTTT. The encoded protein is CASSQDFGNTGGTDTQYF.

The rearrangement joins TRBV9 to TRBJ1-3, with 12 bases that match TRBD1. V was pared by 0 bases and J by 4 bases, with 2 bases of the junction left unmatched. Germline assignment: CDR1 SGDLS and CDR2 YYNGEE. This CDR3 comprises 16 residues. Written as DNA, the CDR3 is TGTGCCAGCAGCGTAGGGGACAGGGGGCCCGGAAACACCATATATTTT. Its translation: CASSVGDRGPGNTIYF. The variable domain in full, with the rest retrieved from reference TRBV9 and TRBJ1-3, is DSGVTQTPKHLITATGQRVTLRCSPRSGDLSVYWYQQSLDQGLQFLIQYYNGEERAKGNILERFSAQQFPDLHSELNLSSLELGDSALYFCASSVGDRGPGNTIYFGEGSWLTVV.

The V and J genes are TRBV25-1 and TRBJ1-4; 8 bases are shared with TRBD1. Germline values: CDR1 MGHDK, CDR2 SYGVNS. This CDR3 has 17 residues. V was pared by 0 bases and J by 2 bases, with 5 bases of the junction left unmatched. The CDR3 DNA reads as TGTGCCAGCAGTGAATACAGGGGGCTCGGGACTAATGAAAAACTGTTTTTT. Translated, it gives CASSEYRGLGTNEKLFF.

The chain links TRBV28 to TRBJ1-4; 7 bases are a match to TRBD1. The J segment lost 2 bases and the V segment lost 6 bases, leaving 3 bases of the junction unmatched. The CDR3 is 14 amino acids. The V gene's germline CDR1 is MDHEN and CDR2 SYDVKM. The CDR3, as DNA: TGTGCCAGCAGCTCGACAGGGACTAATGAAAAACTGTTTTTT. This codes for CASSSTGTNEKLFF.

The V gene is TRBV19, the J gene TRBJ1-5; 12 nucleotides agree with TRBD1. The CDR3 consists of 17 residues. Germline V lookup: CDR1 LNHDA, CDR2 SQIVND (reference sequence). The V and J ends lost 4 bases and 5 bases, in that order; junction bases with no gene match: 9. CDR3 nucleotide sequence: TGTGCCAGTAGTAGAGGGACAGGGGGCGCATTAGATCAGCCCCAGCATTTT. This gives the protein CASSRGTGGALDQPQHF.

This clone has just one count. The CDR3 reads CASSERRGWSTGELFF. In nucleotides, the CDR3 is TGCGCCAGCAGTGAACGAAGGGGGTGGTCGACCGGGGAGCTGTTTTTT. The chain recombines TRBV10-2 with TRBJ2-2, with D perhaps matching TRBD1 (6 bases). The germline CDR1 and CDR2 sequences are WSHSY and SAAADI. V was clipped by 3 bases and J by 5 bases, with 16 bases between them. The CDR3 covers 16 residues.

V gene TRBV7-8 combines with J gene TRBJ2-7, with TRBD1 as a possible D gene (6 bases). The V end lost 2 bases, the J end lost 6 bases, and 17 bases lay between the germline ends. The CDR3 has 15 amino acids. Per germline, CDR1 SGHVS and CDR2 FQNEAQ. The CDR3 sequence: CASSLSTGTGSEQYF. In nucleotides, the CDR3 is TGTGCCAGCAGCTTATCTACAGGGACGGGGAGCGAGCAGTACTTC.

Details on this clone: This probably arose from a read error, given a far larger clone one base away. In the same sample, other DNA sequences code for this CDR3. The J gene is TRBJ1-2, the V gene TRBV7-9; 11 nucleotides line up with TRBD1. With V trimmed by 5 bases and J by 7 bases, 12 bases remained unmatched. Germline V gene lookup returns CDR1 SEHNR and CDR2 FQNEAQ (reference sequence). The CDR3 is 16 amino acids. CDR3 bases: TGTGCCAGCAGCCAAGAAGGGGGGACAGGGGGAGTTGGCTACACCTTC. Protein: CASSQEGGTGGVGYTF.

The gene calls are TRBV7-2 and TRBJ2-5; no reliable D call. The germline gives CDR1 SGHTA, CDR2 FQGNSA. V was pared by 6 bases and J by 5 bases, with 7 bases between. The CDR3 spans 11 residues. This CDR3 reads CASRIAETQYF. CDR3 DNA sequence: TGTGCCAGCAGAATAGCTGAGACCCAGTACTTC.

The J gene is TRBJ2-3, the V gene TRBV6-5, with D possibly being TRBD1 (6 bases). The CDR3 loop spans 13 amino acids. V shed 8 bases and J shed 5 bases, with 14 bases lying between them. CDR1 and CDR2 from the germline V gene are MNHEY and SVGAGI. The CDR3: CASGTGSIDTQYF. CDR3 DNA: TGTGCCAGCGGAACAGGGTCAATAGATACGCAGTATTTT.

V is TRBV14 and J is TRBJ1-6, with 8 bases matching TRBD1. The CDR3 is 15 residues long. Per the germline V gene, CDR1 is SGHDN and CDR2 is FVKESK. The J segment lost 10 bases and the V segment lost 4 bases, leaving 9 bases of the junction unmatched. The CDR3 reads CASSLSRDRRSPLHF. The CDR3 DNA is TGTGCCAGCAGCCTCAGTAGGGACAGGCGATCACCCCTCCACTTT.

The chain combines TRBV4-1 with TRBJ2-7, with D possibly TRBD2 on 7 matching bases. Germline assignment: CDR1 MGHRA and CDR2 YSYEKL. The V end was cut by 1 base, the J end by 7 bases, with 14 bases between. The CDR3 covers 14 residues. For the CDR3, the DNA is TGCGCCAGCAGCCAAGTTGGGGGGGCGAGGGAGCAGTACTTC. This codes for CASSQVGGAREQYF.

This clone was seen a few times. The chain links TRBV11-2 to TRBJ2-7; 7 positions match TRBD1. Per the germline V gene, CDR1 is SGHAT and CDR2 is FQNNGV. V trimming: 4 bases; J trimming: 4 bases; junction bases outside the gene matches: 1. The CDR3 is 12 residues long. DNA of the CDR3: TGTGCCAGCAGCTCCAGGGGGTACGAGCAGTACTTC. Translated: CASSSRGYEQYF.

This sequence joins TRBV5-1 and TRBJ2-1; 11 nucleotides line up with TRBD1. This CDR3 comprises 15 residues. The V gene end was trimmed by 3 bases and the J gene end by 7 bases; junction bases not matched to a gene: 6. Germline values: CDR1 SGHRS, CDR2 YFSETQ. The CDR3 coding sequence is TGCGCCAGCAGCTCCGGGACAGGGGGGTTTAATGAGCAGTTCTTC. Its translation is CASSSGTGGFNEQFF. Looking up the rest from reference TRBV5-1 and TRBJ2-1 gives the full variable domain: KAGVTQTPRYLIKTRGQQVTLSCSPISGHRSVSWYQQTPGQGLQFLFEYFSETQRNKGNFPGRFSGRQFSNSRSEMNVSTLELGDSALYLCASSSGTGGFNEQFFGPGTRLTVL.

The CDR3 region is CASRGTGRGLFF. The CDR3 coding sequence is TGTGCCAGCAGGGGCACTGGGAGAGGGCTGTTTTTT. The V call is TRBV28, the J call TRBJ1-4; D is undetermined. The germline V gene encodes CDR1 MDHEN and CDR2 SYDVKM. The CDR3 runs to 12 residues. The V end was cut by 6 bases, the J end by 14 bases, with 16 bases between.

This chain joins TRBV28 and TRBJ1-2, with TRBD1 matching 12 bases. The CDR3 is 15 amino acids. V was pared by 6 bases and J by 2 bases, with 4 bases of the junction left unmatched. Germline V gene sequence: CDR1 MDHEN, CDR2 SYDVKM. The DNA for the CDR3 is TGTGCCAGCAGGGACGGGACAGGGGGCAACTATGGCTACACCTTC. Amino acid sequence: CASRDGTGGNYGYTF.

The chain links TRBV28 to TRBJ1-2; D is unresolved. Germline CDR1 is MDHEN and CDR2 is SYDVKM. Trimming stripped 5 bases from V and 0 bases from J, with 25 bases between. The length of the CDR3 is 19 residues. The CDR3 sequence: CASSRRLWPGLRANYGYTF. The CDR3 coding sequence is TGTGCCAGCAGTCGACGCCTCTGGCCCGGACTGAGAGCTAACTATGGCTACACCTTC.